This T cell receptor beta chain was recorded in a study of shared clonotypes between healthy human individuals. Study background: Researchers assigned three CD4 naive, three CD4 memory, two CD8 naive and one CD8 memory plate to each donor.

The protocol was immunoSEQ multiplex PCR, while the TCRdb copy is restricted to in-frame clones and leaves out a portion. Found here are about 2.3 million clones, 85% to 95% of them singletons; the top ten hold around 0.35%. The length of the CDR3 is 14 residues. V was pared by 7 bases and J by 5 bases, with 8 bases of the junction left unmatched. Germline loops: CDR1 MNHEY, CDR2 SMNVEV (reference sequence). The chain uses TRBV27 and TRBJ2-5; 9 nucleotides match TRBD1. Sequencing was performed on naive CD4+ T cells from PBMCs. The subset here: CD45RA+ positively selected. The sequence was obtained from a man between 18 and 35 years old in good health. Some clones in this sample may be carry-over from other donors' samples. In DNA, the CDR3 is TGTGCCAGCACCCCGGGACAGGGATGGGAGACCCAGTACTTC. This encodes CASTPGQGWETQYF.